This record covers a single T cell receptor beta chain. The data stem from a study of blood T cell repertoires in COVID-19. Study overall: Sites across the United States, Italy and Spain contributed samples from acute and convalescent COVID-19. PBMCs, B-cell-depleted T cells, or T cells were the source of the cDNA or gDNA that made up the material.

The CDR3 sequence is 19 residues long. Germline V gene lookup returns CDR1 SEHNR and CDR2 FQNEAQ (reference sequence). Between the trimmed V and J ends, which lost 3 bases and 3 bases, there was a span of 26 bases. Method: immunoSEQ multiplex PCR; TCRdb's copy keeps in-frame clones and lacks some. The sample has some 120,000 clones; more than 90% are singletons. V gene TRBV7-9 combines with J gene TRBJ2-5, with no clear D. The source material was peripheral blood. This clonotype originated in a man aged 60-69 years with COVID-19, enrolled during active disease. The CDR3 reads CASSFTPQFYLHNKETQYF. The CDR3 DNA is TGTGCCAGCAGCTTCACGCCCCAATTTTATCTCCACAACAAAGAGACCCAGTACTTC.